Listed below are T cell receptor beta chains from one sample, sequenced in a study of blood T cell repertoires in COVID-19. Profiled with immunoSEQ multiplex PCR; TCRdb holds only in-frame clones, not every one. The sample holds under 200,000 clones, roughly 84% seen once. The sequencing sample was made of peripheral blood. Receptor source: a woman aged 55 to 70 with acute or convalescent COVID-19. Each CDR3 is given with its conserved first and last residue. Only part of the rows carry a size: once, few, many, or a class if the clone is expanded.

len: 15; j_gene: TRBJ2-2; v_gene: TRBV19; abundance: .; CDR3aa: CASRRQGPIAGELFF
len: 12; j_gene: TRBJ1-6; v_gene: TRBV25-1; abundance: many; CDR3aa: CASRRQGLPLHF
len: 15; j_gene: TRBJ2-7; v_gene: TRBV29-1; abundance: .; CDR3aa: CSVLGGGWSSYEQYF
len: 10; j_gene: TRBJ1-1; v_gene: TRBV2; abundance: many; CDR3aa: CASTLTEAFF
len: 13; j_gene: TRBJ2-7; v_gene: TRBV10-2; abundance: .; CDR3aa: CASRTGLTYEQYF
len: 15; j_gene: TRBJ1-1; v_gene: TRBV6-4; abundance: once; CDR3aa: CASSDSTGGRTEAFF
len: 12; j_gene: TRBJ1-5; v_gene: TRBV6-2/TRBV6-3; abundance: .; CDR3aa: CASSAYNQPQHF
len: 16; j_gene: TRBJ1-2; v_gene: TRBV18; abundance: .; CDR3aa: CASSPSGPRSDYGYTF
len: 11; j_gene: TRBJ2-5; v_gene: TRBV12-3/TRBV12-4; abundance: .; CDR3aa: CASSSEETQYF
len: 14; j_gene: TRBJ1-1; v_gene: TRBV29-1; abundance: .; CDR3aa: CSVESAQGNTEAFF
len: 14; j_gene: TRBJ1-2; v_gene: TRBV24-1; abundance: .; CDR3aa: CATSDSDRVTGYTF
len: 16; j_gene: TRBJ1-6; v_gene: TRBV28; abundance: .; CDR3aa: CASSLRGSSYNSPLHF
len: 14; j_gene: TRBJ1-1; v_gene: TRBV5-1; abundance: .; CDR3aa: CASSSGRGDTEAFF
len: 14; j_gene: TRBJ1-2; v_gene: TRBV4-1; abundance: few; CDR3aa: CASSKGQGAGGYTF
len: 16; j_gene: TRBJ1-3; v_gene: TRBV5-1; abundance: few; CDR3aa: CASSLYGGGPGNTIYF